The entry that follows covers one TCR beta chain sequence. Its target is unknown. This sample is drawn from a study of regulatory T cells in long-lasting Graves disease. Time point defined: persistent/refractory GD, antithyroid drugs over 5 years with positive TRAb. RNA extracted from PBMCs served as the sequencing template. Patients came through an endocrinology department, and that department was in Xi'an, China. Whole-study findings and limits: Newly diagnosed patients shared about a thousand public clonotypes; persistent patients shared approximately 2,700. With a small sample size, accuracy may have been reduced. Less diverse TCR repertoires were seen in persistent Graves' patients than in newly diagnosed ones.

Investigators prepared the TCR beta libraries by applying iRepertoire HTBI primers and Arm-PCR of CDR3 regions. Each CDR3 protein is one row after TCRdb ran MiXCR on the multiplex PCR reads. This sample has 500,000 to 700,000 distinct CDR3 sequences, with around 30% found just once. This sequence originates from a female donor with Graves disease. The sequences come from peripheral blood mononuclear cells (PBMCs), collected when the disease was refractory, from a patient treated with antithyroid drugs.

For the CDR3, the DNA is TGTGCCAGCAGTTATTCCGGGACAGGGAAGGAGCAGTACTTC. Translated, it gives CASSYSGTGKEQYF. The chain couples TRBV6-5 to TRBJ2-7; 9 bases fit TRBD1. Looked up from germline, CDR1 is MNHEY and CDR2 is SVGAGI. Unmatched junction bases numbered 7, after V lost 3 bases and J lost 7 bases. The CDR3 is 14 residues long.